This T cell receptor beta chain originates from a study of blood T cell repertoires in COVID-19 (dated by TCRdb to the early 2020s). Regarding the research as a whole: Samples covering the acute and convalescent phases of COVID-19 were provided by collaborators in the United States, Italy and Spain. The material from the prospective study consisted of cDNA or gDNA derived from T cells, B-cell-depleted T cells, or PBMCs. Deeply sampled blood TCRbeta repertoires from subjects exposed to, actively infected with, or recovered from COVID-19 were included in the dataset. The repertoires were released in a freely available public database meant as a resource for research on the immune response to SARS-CoV-2. The samples were drawn from two sources: the first 160 participants of the ongoing ImmuneRACE study, and fewer than 1,500 subjects contributed by 6 global collaborators. The sample metadata nearly always contained a de-identified subject ID, COVID-19 status, age in years and sex. Where available, HLA class I and class II types were obtained from metadata supplied by the sample provider rather than from assay-based typing.

This clone was recorded once. The specificity of this receptor is unknown. There are no base qualities to consult, and no much larger clone falls within one base. Whole blood was collected in K2EDTA tubes by collaborating institutions according to the institutions' own protocols. Collaborator samples were shipped for TCRbeta analysis as frozen whole blood, isolated PBMCs, or DNA extracted from either sample type. CDR1 and CDR2 (SGHRS, YFSETQ) derive from the germline V gene. Trimming takes 1 base from V and 6 bases from J, and the germline ends sit 11 bases apart. The CDR3 holds 14 amino acids from the cysteine to the phenylalanine. The CDR3 DNA has 42 bases and is translated from base 1. The immunoSEQ Assay, a bias-controlled multiplex PCR, was used to amplify TCRbeta CDR3 regions from genomic DNA. Concerning the study's data processing: The number of nucleated cells in each sample was estimated by amplification of reference gene primers within the assay. To quantify the absolute abundance of each unique TCRbeta CDR3 rearrangement, sequence reads were collapsed and filtered. For each sample, productive Simpson clonality was calculated by taking the square root of Simpson's diversity index across productive rearrangements. TCRdb stores this immuneACCESS table with in-frame sequences only. Part of the clones is absent; in the studies checked, under half of the shortfall reflects unresolved V genes, and no reason is known for the rest. From that table come the V and J calls and clone size; the DNA was used to work out D and trimming. This sample lists some 160,000 clones; about four fifths were detected once. The biggest ten clones account for around 2% of the sample.

On the study overall, not on this receptor specifically: Clinical and demographic metadata were provided uncurated, with the amount varying by source and participant.

The chain couples TRBV5-1 to TRBJ1-3; no D gene is confidently identified. Sequencing used peripheral blood. The receptor comes from a woman aged 80 or over with acute or convalescent COVID-19. For the CDR3, the sequence is CASSLSWATNTIYF. The base sequence is TGCGCCAGCAGCTTGTCTTGGGCTACAAACACCATATATTTT.